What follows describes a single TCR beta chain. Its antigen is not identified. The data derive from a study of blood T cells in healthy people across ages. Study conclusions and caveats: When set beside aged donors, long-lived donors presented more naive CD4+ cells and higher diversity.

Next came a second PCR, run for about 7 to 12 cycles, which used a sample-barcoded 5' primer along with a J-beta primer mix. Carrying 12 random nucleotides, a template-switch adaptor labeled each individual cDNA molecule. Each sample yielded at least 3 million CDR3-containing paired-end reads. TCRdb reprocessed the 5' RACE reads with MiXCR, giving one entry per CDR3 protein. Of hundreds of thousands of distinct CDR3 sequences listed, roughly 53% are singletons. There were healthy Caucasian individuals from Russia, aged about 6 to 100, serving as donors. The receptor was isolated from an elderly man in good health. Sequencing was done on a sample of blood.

The CDR3 DNA follows: TGCAGTGCTAGTCTTCCGGGGACCTACGAGCAGTACTTC. Protein product: CSASLPGTYEQYF. This rearrangement joins TRBV20-1 to TRBJ2-7; maybe TRBD2 (5 bases). The CDR3 is made up of 13 amino acids. The germline CDR1 and CDR2 sequences are DFQATT and SNEGSKA (reference sequence). V lost 3 bases and J lost 2, with 11 bases in between.